The next 24 T cell receptor beta chains were all read from a single sample in a study of identical twins (dated by TCRdb to about 2016). Receptor libraries were prepared by 5' RACE. The sequencing machine was an Illumina HiSeq 2000. TCRdb took the public reads, trimmed them with fastp at Q25, ran MiXCR for clone calling and kept in-frame beta chains. One record per CDR3 amino acid sequence lists the most common genes and DNA. This sample has about 220,000 distinct CDR3 sequences in its table, and around 10% of those were observed once. About 5% of the sample goes to the ten largest clones. The specimen sequenced was memory (CD45RO+) T cells sorted from blood. In light of the paper, this sample's cell subset or site label describes: CD45RO+ enriched T cells. Receptors were obtained from a young woman in good health.

At least ten counts were recorded for this clonotype. In DNA form, the CDR3 reads TGTGCCAGCAGTTTTAGGAATCTGAACACTGAAGCTTTCTTT. It specifies CASSFRNLNTEAFF. The chain uses TRBV12-3 or TRBV12-4 and TRBJ1-1; no reliable D call. The CDR3 length is 14 residues. Trimming took 3 bases from V and 0 from J, leaving 8 bases between them.

The rearrangement joins TRBV20-1 to TRBJ1-2; D is undetermined. The CDR3 sequence is 12 residues long. Per the germline V gene, CDR1 is DFQATT and CDR2 is SNEGSKA (reference sequence). V was cut by 6 bases and J by 1 base, with 9 bases left in between. This CDR3 reads CSANRVNYGYTF. The CDR3 DNA reads as TGCAGTGCCAATAGGGTTAACTATGGCTACACCTTC.

This clonotype has just a few counts. The V call is TRBV7-8, the J call TRBJ1-2, with 7 nucleotides matching TRBD1. This CDR3 is built from 13 residues. Trimming removed 4 bases from V and 6 bases from J; junction bases left unmatched: 5. Per the germline V gene, CDR1 is SGHVS and CDR2 is FQNEAQ. The CDR3 bases are TGTGCCAGCAGCTCGGGGGACAGAGATGGCTACACCTTC. Its protein is CASSSGDRDGYTF.

The chain uses TRBV6-2 or TRBV6-3 and TRBJ2-1; D is perhaps TRBD1 or TRBD2 (5 bases each). Trimming left V 2 bases short and J 1 base short, with 9 bases between. CDR1 MNHEY and CDR2 SVGEGT come from the germline V gene. This CDR3 is built from 15 residues. CDR3 coding DNA: TGTGCCAGCAGTTACCTCGGGGCTTCCTACAATGAGCAGTTCTTC. It codes for CASSYLGASYNEQFF.

There are a few counts of this clonotype. The V and J genes are TRBV12-3 or TRBV12-4 and TRBJ2-1, with 11 bases aligning to TRBD2. The V segment lost 2 bases and the J segment 4 bases; nucleotides outside the gene matches: 1. The length of the CDR3 is 15 residues. CDR3 sequence reads: CASSLRLAGYNEQFF. The CDR3 DNA follows: TGTGCCAGCAGTTTAAGACTAGCGGGATACAATGAGCAGTTCTTC.

V usage is TRBV5-1 and J usage is TRBJ2-5, with a possible D match to TRBD2 (6 bases). With 0 bases removed from V and 5 bases from J, the gap between germline ends came to 14 bases. Germline CDR1 and CDR2: SGHRS and YFSETQ. The CDR3 loop spans 15 amino acids. CDR3 protein: CASSLENGRGETQYF. CDR3 nucleotide sequence: TGCGCCAGCAGCTTGGAGAACGGGAGAGGGGAGACCCAGTACTTC.

V usage is TRBV20-1 and J usage is TRBJ1-2, with TRBD1 matching 8 bases. This CDR3 has 13 amino acids. Per the germline V gene, CDR1 is DFQATT and CDR2 is SNEGSKA (reference sequence). J was trimmed by 7 bases and V by 2 bases; bases with no gene match: 6. The CDR3 coding sequence is TGCAGTGCTAGACGTCAGGGGGCAGGTGGCTACACCTTC. Amino acid sequence: CSARRQGAGGYTF.

This clonotype has at least ten counts. For the CDR3, the DNA is TGTGCCAGCAGGTACGCTATGGGCGGTCAGCCCCAGCATTTT. Residues: CASRYAMGGQPQHF. The rearrangement uses TRBV6-5 and TRBJ1-5; no firm D call. The CDR3 is 14 residues long. Trimming took 6 bases from V and 6 from J, leaving 15 bases between them. The germline CDR1 and CDR2 sequences are MNHEY and SVGAGI.

This clonotype was observed a handful of times. The chain joins TRBV27 to TRBJ2-2, with TRBD1 matching 11 bases. The V and J ends lost 6 bases and 7 bases, in that order; junction bases with no gene match: 19. The CDR3 consists of 19 residues. The germline gives CDR1 MNHEY, CDR2 SMNVEV (reference sequence). CDR3 bases: TGTGCCAGCAGAAACCGGTGGAGGCTGGGACAGGGGGTTGTCGGGGAGCTGTTTTTT. This gives the protein CASRNRWRLGQGVVGELFF.

This clonotype has only a few counts. This rearrangement joins TRBV11-2 to TRBJ2-5; perhaps TRBD2 as D (6 bases). Between the trimmed V and J ends, which lost 0 bases and 4 bases, there was a span of 21 bases. The CDR3 length is 18 residues. Germline V gene sequence: CDR1 SGHAT, CDR2 FQNNGV. This CDR3 is CASSLDRSSGSLGETQYF. For the CDR3, the DNA is TGTGCCAGCAGCTTAGATCGGAGTAGCGGATCCCTCGGAGAGACCCAGTACTTC.

This clonotype was counted a few times. The chain carries TRBV28 and TRBJ2-4; 10 bases line up with TRBD2. V lost 2 bases and J lost 7; bases outside the gene matches: 8. The CDR3 has 16 residues. Germline V gene lookup returns CDR1 MDHEN and CDR2 SYDVKM. CDR3 in DNA: TGTGCCAGCAGTTTAGGGGTAGCGGGAGGTAGGAACATTCAGTACTTC. This translates into CASSLGVAGGRNIQYF.

This clonotype showed up many times. The chain recombines TRBV12-3 or TRBV12-4 with TRBJ2-1, with 8 bases identical to TRBD2. With 2 bases clipped from V and 3 bases from J, the junction kept 3 bases outside the gene matches. This CDR3 is 15 amino acids long. The CDR3 spells CASSLSSGYYNEQFF. The DNA for the CDR3 is TGTGCCAGCAGTTTATCTAGCGGGTACTACAATGAGCAGTTCTTC.

This clonotype is medium-sized. This rearrangement joins TRBV20-1 to TRBJ1-2; D is unresolved. The CDR3 loop spans 12 amino acids. V was trimmed by 4 bases and J by 8 bases, leaving 14 bases between them. Germline lookup yields CDR1 DFQATT and CDR2 SNEGSKA (reference sequence). CDR3 nucleotide sequence: TGCAGTGCTAAGAGAACGGTTATAGGCTACACCTTC. This gives the protein CSAKRTVIGYTF.

In its sample, this clonotype was seen a few times. The chain carries TRBV9 and TRBJ2-3, with D tentatively TRBD2 (5 bases). The V end was cut by 4 bases, the J end by 3 bases, with 12 bases between. This CDR3 has 14 residues. CDR1 is SGDLS and CDR2 is YYNGEE in the germline V gene. CDR3 amino acids: CASSPLTGTDTQYF. The CDR3 DNA reads TGTGCCAGCAGCCCACTCACGGGGACAGATACGCAGTATTTT.

This clonotype occurred many times. The rearrangement uses TRBV20-1 and TRBJ2-7; 9 nucleotides agree with TRBD2. The V and J ends lost 5 bases and 3 bases, in that order; junction bases with no gene match: 5. The CDR3 has 13 residues. CDR1 DFQATT and CDR2 SNEGSKA come from the germline V gene (reference sequence). CDR3 sequence reads: CSARSGGFYEQYF. The CDR3, as DNA: TGCAGTGCTCGTAGCGGGGGCTTCTACGAGCAGTACTTC.

This sequence joins TRBV5-1 and TRBJ1-1, with D possibly matching TRBD1 (6 bases). V was pared by 4 bases and J by 0 bases, with 13 bases between. Germline lookup yields CDR1 SGHRS and CDR2 YFSETQ. CDR3 length equals 15 residues. The CDR3 spells CASSQGSRMNTEAFF. Here the CDR3 DNA reads TGCGCCAGCAGCCAGGGGAGCAGGATGAACACTGAAGCTTTCTTT.

This clonotype occurred many times. J is TRBJ2-7 and V is TRBV20-1, with D perhaps assigned TRBD1 or TRBD2 (5 bases each). The V gene's germline CDR1 is DFQATT and CDR2 SNEGSKA (reference sequence). V shed 3 bases and J shed 2 bases, with 14 bases lying between them. The CDR3 has 14 residues. This CDR3 is CSARSGTATYEQYF. In DNA, the CDR3 is TGCAGTGCTAGGAGTGGGACGGCTACCTACGAGCAGTACTTC.

V is TRBV10-3 and J is TRBJ2-7, with 11 bases lining up with TRBD2. V lost 6 bases and J lost 5; bases outside the gene matches: 3. Germline V gene data show CDR1 as ENHRY and CDR2 as SYGVKD. The CDR3 sequence is 13 residues long. The CDR3 DNA reads TGTGCCATCAGATCGACTAGCGGGAACGAGCAGTACTTC. It specifies CAIRSTSGNEQYF.

The rearrangement uses TRBV20-1 and TRBJ2-7, with 7 positions matching TRBD1. V shed 5 bases and J 0 bases; nucleotides not matched to a gene: 10. Germline assignment: CDR1 DFQATT and CDR2 SNEGSKA (reference sequence). The CDR3 runs to 15 residues. The CDR3 coding sequence is TGCAGTGCTTCTATCCAGGGGACAGCCTCCTACGAGCAGTACTTC. Translation gives CSASIQGTASYEQYF.

This clonotype was counted between two and nine times. The chain combines TRBV4-3 with TRBJ2-1, with D perhaps being TRBD1 or TRBD2 (6 bases each). Germline V gives CDR1 LGHNA, CDR2 YSLEER. Trimming took 2 bases from V and 7 from J, leaving 21 bases between them. The CDR3 has 17 amino acids. The CDR3 DNA follows: TGCGCCAGCAGCCAAACCAGGGGAGTGCGGGGCTATAATGAGCAGTTCTTC. This sequence encodes CASSQTRGVRGYNEQFF.

This clonotype was seen at least ten times. The V call is TRBV12-3 or TRBV12-4, the J call TRBJ1-4; 9 bases line up with TRBD1. J gave up 7 bases and V 6 bases, and 9 bases lay outside the gene matches. This CDR3 has 15 amino acids. Here the CDR3 DNA reads TGTGCCAGCAGCAAAGACGGACAGGGGTTTGAAAAACTGTTTTTT. Its translation is CASSKDGQGFEKLFF.

This clonotype was seen many times. The chain employs TRBV25-1 and TRBJ1-1; D remains unclear. Germline V gene sequence: CDR1 MGHDK, CDR2 SYGVNS. This CDR3 comprises 13 residues. With 2 bases removed from V and 3 bases from J, the gap between germline ends came to 7 bases. The CDR3 DNA reads TGTGCCAGCAGTGAAACCGGGTACACTGAAGCTTTCTTT. Its protein is CASSETGYTEAFF.

This clonotype was seen ten or more times. V gene TRBV4-2 combines with J gene TRBJ1-2; D call uncertain. V was clipped by 1 base and J by 6 bases, with 3 bases between them. CDR3 length: 11 residues. The germline gives CDR1 LGHNA, CDR2 YNFKEQ. The CDR3 DNA follows: TGTGCCAGCAGCCAAGCCGATGGCTACACCTTC. This gives the protein CASSQADGYTF.

This clonotype was counted many times. The gene calls are TRBV12-3 or TRBV12-4 and TRBJ1-2; possibly TRBD1 for D (6 bases). CDR3 length: 14 amino acids. The V gene lost 8 bases and the J gene lost 5 bases, with 18 bases spanning the gap. CDR3 protein: CASAWGAGGYGYTF. CDR3 nucleotides: TGTGCCAGCGCTTGGGGGGCTGGAGGGTATGGCTACACCTTC.